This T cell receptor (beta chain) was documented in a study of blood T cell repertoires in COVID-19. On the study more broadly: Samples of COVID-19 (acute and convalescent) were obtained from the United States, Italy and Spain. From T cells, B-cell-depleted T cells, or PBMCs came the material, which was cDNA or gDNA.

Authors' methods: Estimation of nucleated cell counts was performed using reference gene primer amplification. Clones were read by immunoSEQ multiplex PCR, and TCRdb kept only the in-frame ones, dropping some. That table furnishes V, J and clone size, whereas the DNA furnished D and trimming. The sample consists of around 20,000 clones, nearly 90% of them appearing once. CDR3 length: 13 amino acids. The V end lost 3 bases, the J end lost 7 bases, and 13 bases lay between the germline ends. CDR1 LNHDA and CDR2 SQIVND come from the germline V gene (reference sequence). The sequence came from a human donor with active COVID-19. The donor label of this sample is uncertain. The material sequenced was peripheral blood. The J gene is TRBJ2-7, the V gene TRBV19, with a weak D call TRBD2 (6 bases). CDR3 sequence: CASSILEGGEQYF. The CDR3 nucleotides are TGTGCCAGTAGTATTTTGGAGGGTGGGGAGCAGTACTTC.